This T cell receptor (beta chain) was observed in a study of cytomegalovirus exposure and HLA in healthy donors. CDR3 size: 16 residues. The germline V gene encodes CDR1 SEHNR and CDR2 FQNEAQ (reference sequence). Notes on this clone: Its target is unknown. Mismatch with germline at one junction end may stem from a read error.

PCR primers comprised 60 Vbeta and 13 Jbeta primers. Sequencing was performed with immunoSEQ multiplex PCR; in TCRdb, only in-frame clones are kept and a portion is missing. The table shows about 180,000 clones, with less than 80% occurring only once. General study findings and limits: Clonal expansion, a later analysis showed, was greater in HLA-associated TCR beta chains than in equally common others.

The sequenced material came from PBMCs. The genes are TRBV7-9 and TRBJ1-1; 10 bases align to TRBD1. The receptor was derived from a young man in good health and CMV-seronegative. CDR3 amino acids: CSSSSSDRGVNTEAFF. The CDR3 DNA sequence: TGTTCCAGCAGCTCGTCGGACAGGGGGGTGAACACTGAAGCTTTCTTT. Supplemented by reference TRBV7-9 and TRBJ1-1, the full variable domain reads DTGVSQNPRHKITKRGQNVTFRCDPISEHNRLYWYRQTLGQGPEFLTYFQNEAQLEKSRLLSDRFSAERPKGSFSTLEIQRTEQGDSAMYLCSSSSSDRGVNTEAFFGQGTRLTVV.